These T cell receptor beta chains were read from a single sample in a study of Ad26.COV2.S vaccination and SARS-CoV-2 variants. TCRdb's copy holds only in-frame clones and misses some; the assay was immunoSEQ multiplex PCR. Of around 340,000 clones in the sample, less than 90% are singletons; the top ten hold around 10%. Sequences were derived from peripheral blood, sampled in a trial of Ad26.COV2.S vaccine versus placebo. The receptors derive from a person between 18 and 65 years old who received the Ad26.COV2.S COVID-19 vaccine or a placebo. The CDR3 runs from the conserved cysteine through the conserved F or W. A D gene is named only where the DNA matches it firmly. Clone size is shown for a subset of rows, as once, few, many or a class of expanded clone.

clone_size j_call d_call v_call cdr3_aa cdr3_nt
- TRBJ2-7 TRBD2 TRBV4-3 CASSQDLARSSGEPTYEQYF TGCGCCAGCAGCCAGGACCTGGCACGGTCTAGCGGGGAGCCCACCTACGAGCAGTACTTC
- TRBJ1-5 TRBD1 TRBV18 CASSPSTGGREPQHF TGTGCCAGCTCACCCTCGACAGGGGGCCGGGAGCCCCAGCATTTT
- TRBJ2-1 TRBD2 TRBV4-1 CASSTTAAGEYNEQFF TGCGCCAGCAGTACAACGGCAGCGGGGGAGTACAATGAGCAGTTCTTC
- TRBJ2-7 TRBD2 TRBV6-6 CASSPSGLAGDYEQYF TGTGCCAGCAGCCCCTCGGGACTAGCGGGAGACTACGAGCAGTACTTC
few TRBJ1-6 - TRBV10-3 CAIRGTENSPLHF TGTGCCATCAGAGGGACGGAGAATTCACCCCTCCACTTT
- TRBJ2-1 - TRBV29-1 CSVEPPLEQFF TGCAGCGTTGAACCCCCGCTTGAGCAGTTCTTC
- TRBJ2-3 TRBD2 TRBV28 CASSLPGTSPTDTQYF TGTGCCAGCAGTTTACCTGGGACTAGCCCCACAGATACGCAGTATTTT
few TRBJ1-2 TRBD1 TRBV18 CASSLPGQKGYTF TGTGCCAGCTCACTTCCGGGACAGAAGGGCTACACCTTC
- TRBJ1-6 TRBD1 TRBV28 CASSPDRAGNSPLHF TGTGCCAGCAGCCCAGACAGGGCGGGGAATTCACCCCTCCACTTT
- TRBJ1-1 - TRBV24-1 CATSESTVTEAFF TGTGCCACCAGTGAGTCTACCGTCACTGAAGCTTTCTTT
once TRBJ2-1 TRBD2 TRBV5-4 CASASGGVGEQFF TGTGCCAGCGCTAGCGGGGGGGTGGGTGAGCAGTTCTTC
- TRBJ1-6 - TRBV19 CASSIGYNSPLHF TGTGCCAGTAGTATCGGGTATAATTCACCCCTCCACTTT
- TRBJ1-2 - TRBV6-6 CASSNWTATYGYTF TGTGCCAGCAGCAATTGGACCGCTACCTATGGCTACACCTTC
- TRBJ1-4 - TRBV28 CATNIGGPGWDNEKLFF TGTGCCACCAACATAGGGGGGCCAGGGTGGGATAATGAAAAACTGTTTTTT
- TRBJ2-1 TRBD2 TRBV7-2 CASSRRGGWDEQFF TGTGCCAGCAGCCGGCGGGGGGGGTGGGATGAGCAGTTCTTC
- TRBJ2-5 TRBD2 TRBV19 CASSILAGGQETQYF TGTGCCAGTAGTATACTAGCGGGGGGGCAAGAGACCCAGTACTTC
- TRBJ1-4 - TRBV3-1/TRBV3-2 CASSQDEGVNEKLFF TGTGCCAGCAGCCAAGACGAGGGTGTTAATGAAAAACTGTTTTTT
- TRBJ2-3 - TRBV4-1 CASSPNWGASTDTQYF TGCGCCAGCAGCCCCAATTGGGGAGCGAGCACAGATACGCAGTATTTT
- TRBJ1-2 - TRBV7-7 CASSPLGGAHGYTF TGTGCTAGCAGCCCCCTTGGGGGAGCGCATGGCTACACCTTC
- TRBJ2-7 - TRBV11-2 CASSFQYEQYF TGTGCCAGCAGCTTTCAATACGAGCAGTACTTC
- TRBJ1-1 - TRBV10-3 CAIAGNRNTEAFF TGTGCCATCGCAGGCAATAGGAACACTGAAGCTTTCTTT
- TRBJ2-2 - TRBV28 CASSTGAIAGELFF TGTGCCAGCAGTACCGGGGCCATCGCCGGGGAGCTGTTTTTT
- TRBJ1-5 - TRBV28 CASSLMNQPQHF TGTGCCAGCAGTTTAATGAATCAGCCCCAGCATTTT